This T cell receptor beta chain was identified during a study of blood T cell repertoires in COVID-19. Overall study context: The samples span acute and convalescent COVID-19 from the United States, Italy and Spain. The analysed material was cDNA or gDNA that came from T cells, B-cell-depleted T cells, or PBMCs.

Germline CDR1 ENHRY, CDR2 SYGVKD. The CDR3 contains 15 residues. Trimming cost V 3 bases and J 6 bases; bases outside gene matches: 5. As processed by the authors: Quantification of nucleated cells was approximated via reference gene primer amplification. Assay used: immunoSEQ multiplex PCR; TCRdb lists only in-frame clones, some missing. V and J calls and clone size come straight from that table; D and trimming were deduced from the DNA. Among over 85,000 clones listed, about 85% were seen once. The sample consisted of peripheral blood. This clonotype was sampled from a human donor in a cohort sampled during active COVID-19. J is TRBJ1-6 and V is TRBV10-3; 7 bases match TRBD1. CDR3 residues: CAISEGQAANSPLHF. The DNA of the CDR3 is TGTGCCATCAGTGAAGGACAGGCGGCTAATTCACCCCTCCACTTT.